The clone carrying this T cell receptor beta chain was seen many times. No antigen is known for it. Axillary draining lymph nodes of breast cancer patients supplied the node samples. The CDR3 runs to 15 residues. Germline assignment: CDR1 MRHNA and CDR2 SNTAGT. Trimming removed 4 bases at V and 0 bases at J, with 10 bases between. The data belong to a study of breast tumors, draining lymph nodes, adjacent tissues. Study-level points and caveats: That most tumor T cells come from lymph nodes remained unproven. Data fit most tumor T cells coming from lymph node, expanding in tumor.

A single record per CDR3 protein comes from TCRdb applying MiXCR to the multiplex PCR reads. The sample records about 140,000 distinct CDR3 sequences, about 31% being singletons. Sequencing was done on a sample of axillary lymph node tissue. The sequence was collected from a female donor with breast cancer. Some clones in this sample may be carry-over from other donors' samples. V is TRBV6-4 and J is TRBJ1-5; D call uncertain. The CDR3 spells CASSAAHYSNQPQHF. CDR3 bases: TGTGCCAGCAGTGCGGCACATTATAGCAATCAGCCCCAGCATTTT.